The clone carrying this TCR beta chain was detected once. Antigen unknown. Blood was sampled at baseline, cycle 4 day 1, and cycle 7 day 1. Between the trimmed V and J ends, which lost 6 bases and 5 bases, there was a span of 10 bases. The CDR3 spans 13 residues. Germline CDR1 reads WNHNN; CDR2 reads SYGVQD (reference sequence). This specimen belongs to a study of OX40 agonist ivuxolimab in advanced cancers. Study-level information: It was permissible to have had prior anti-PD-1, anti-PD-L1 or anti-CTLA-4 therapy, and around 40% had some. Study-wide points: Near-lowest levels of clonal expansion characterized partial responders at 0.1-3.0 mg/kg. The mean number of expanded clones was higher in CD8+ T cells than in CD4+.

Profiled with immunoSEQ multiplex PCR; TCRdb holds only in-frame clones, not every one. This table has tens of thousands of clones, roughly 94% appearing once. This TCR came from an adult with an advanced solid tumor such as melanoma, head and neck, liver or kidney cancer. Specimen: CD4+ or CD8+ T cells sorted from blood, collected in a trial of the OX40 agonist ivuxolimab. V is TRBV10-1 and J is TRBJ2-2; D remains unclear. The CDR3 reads CASSDSSTGELFF. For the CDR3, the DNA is TGCGCCAGCAGCGACTCAAGTACCGGGGAGCTGTTTTTT.